This T cell receptor beta chain is from a study of human T cells and chemical hapten exposure. TCRdb analysed the RACE reads with MiXCR anew, one entry per CDR3 protein. The sample lists some 70,000 distinct CDR3 sequences, 10% to 13% occurring once. The sample's time point: patch test 2, 6 weeks after DPC sensitization. Indicated treatment: therapeutic diphenylcyclopropenone sensitization with weekly scalp DPC. The TCR sequence derives from a woman aged 50 to 60 with alopecia areata. Some clones in this sample may be carry-over from other donors' samples. This specimen consisted of whole blood, obtained in connection with sensitization to the hapten diphenylcyclopropenone (DPC).

The CDR3: CASSKRYAASRALTREQFF. CDR3 DNA: TGTGCCAGCAGCAAAAGGTACGCGGCGTCGCGGGCCCTAACCAGGGAGCAGTTCTTC. The J gene is TRBJ2-1, the V gene TRBV21-1; the D call TRBD2 from the table was never checked on the DNA. TRBV21-1 is a known pseudogene. CDR3 length: 19 amino acids.